Described below is a single T cell receptor (beta chain) sequence and its context. Its target is not known. These data originate in a study of cytomegalovirus exposure and HLA in healthy donors. Study-level findings and limits: Across donors, most TCRs were seen rarely, yet some public ones were widespread. As was reported, the classifier diagnosed cytomegalovirus status with high specificity and sensitivity.

With 0 bases clipped from V and 5 bases from J, the junction kept 5 bases outside the gene matches. This CDR3 spans 15 amino acids. Germline V gene sequence: CDR1 LGHNA, CDR2 YNFKEQ. The assay was immunoSEQ multiplex PCR, and TCRdb's table has in-frame clones only and misses some. The sample has around 71,000 clones; over 85% are singletons. The donors were part of the validation cohort, which consisted of some 120 subjects and was separate from the first cohort of roughly 620 subjects. This chain links TRBV4-2 with TRBJ2-7; TRBD1 matches 9 bases. The sequenced sample consisted of PBMCs. This clonotype originated in a man aged 18 to 30 in good health and CMV-seropositive. CDR3: CASSQEGTGWNEQYF. In DNA, the CDR3 is TGTGCCAGCAGCCAAGAAGGGACAGGGTGGAACGAGCAGTACTTC.